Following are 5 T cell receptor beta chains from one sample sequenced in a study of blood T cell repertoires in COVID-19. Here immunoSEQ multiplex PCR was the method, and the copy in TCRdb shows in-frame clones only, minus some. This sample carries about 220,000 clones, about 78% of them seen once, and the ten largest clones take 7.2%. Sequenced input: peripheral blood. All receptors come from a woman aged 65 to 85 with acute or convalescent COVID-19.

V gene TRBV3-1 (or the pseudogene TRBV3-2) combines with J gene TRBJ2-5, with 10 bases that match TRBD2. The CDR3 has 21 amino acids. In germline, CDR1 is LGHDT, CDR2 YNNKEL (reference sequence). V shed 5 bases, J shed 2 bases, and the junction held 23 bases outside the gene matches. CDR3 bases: TGTGCCAGCAGCTATAAGCGGAAGCGGGGGGGCCTATTATTGTTTCAAGAGACCCAGTACTTC. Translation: CASSYKRKRGGLLLFQETQYF.

The CDR3: CASSFRQGGTDTQYF. CDR3 nucleotides: TGTGCCAGCAGCTTTCGACAGGGGGGCACAGATACGCAGTATTTT. The chain carries TRBV13 and TRBJ2-3, with TRBD1 identical over 9 bases. Losses at the gene ends were 3 bases for V and 1 base for J; bases not matched to a gene: 2. Germline V gene data show CDR1 as PRHDT and CDR2 as FYEKMQ (reference sequence). CDR3 length: 15 residues.

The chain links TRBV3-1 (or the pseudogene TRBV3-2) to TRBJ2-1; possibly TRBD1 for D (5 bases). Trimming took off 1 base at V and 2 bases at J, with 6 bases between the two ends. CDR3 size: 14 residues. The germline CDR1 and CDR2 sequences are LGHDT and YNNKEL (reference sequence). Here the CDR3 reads CASSQVGAYNEQFF. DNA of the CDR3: TGTGCCAGCAGCCAAGTAGGGGCCTACAATGAGCAGTTCTTC.

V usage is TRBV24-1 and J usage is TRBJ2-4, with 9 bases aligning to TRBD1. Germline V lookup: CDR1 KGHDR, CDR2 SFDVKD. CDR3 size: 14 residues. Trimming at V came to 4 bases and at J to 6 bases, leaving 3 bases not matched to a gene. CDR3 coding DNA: TGTGCCACCAGTGAAACAGGGGGCAGAAACATTCAGTACTTC. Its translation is CATSETGGRNIQYF.

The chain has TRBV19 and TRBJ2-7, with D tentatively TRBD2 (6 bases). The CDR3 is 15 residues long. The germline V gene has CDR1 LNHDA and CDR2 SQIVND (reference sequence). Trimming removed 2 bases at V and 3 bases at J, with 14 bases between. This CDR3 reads CASSIKFGGDYEQYV. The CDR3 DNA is TGTGCCAGTAGTATAAAATTCGGGGGTGACTACGAGCAGTACGTC.